This record covers a single TCR beta chain. Its cognate antigen has yet to be identified. Base qualities are missing; no much larger clone stands one base away. The sample comes from a study of cytomegalovirus exposure and HLA in healthy donors (dated by TCRdb to the late 2010s). Study-wide context: An earlier analysis of some 500 of the donors reported 276 Gb of sequence data and 117 million unique TCR beta sequences from about 179 million T cells. On average, 235,054 unique TCR beta nucleotide sequences were sequenced per donor among 398 genotyped donors of the cohort, with roughly 18% of those sequences being non-productive. Class I and class II HLA loci were covered by the typing at four-digit resolution. About 5 DR-DQ haplotypes were handled as single units for association and clustering, since linkage in the cohort was strong. A separate validation cohort of roughly 120 different subjects was used in addition to the approximately 640-subject first cohort. Every repertoire in the discovery cohort had been generated on one and the same sequencing platform. A later analysis re-examined previously published TCR beta repertoires from around 670 donors and added high-resolution HLA genotyping to investigate patterns of TCR occurrence. Donor age, sex, ethnicity and CMV serostatus were compiled together with the repertoire data. Genome-wide SNP genotypes for about 65% of the 666 donors were used in a later genetic analysis, which treated that subset as a discovery cohort. The number of typed donors differed by locus: about 629-640 for A, B, C, DRB1 and DQB1; roughly 510 for DQA1; approximately 600 for DPA1; and roughly 470 for DPB1. Using immunosequencing, the study profiled T cell repertoires from roughly 650 subjects and related those repertoires to cytomegalovirus serostatus. The genetic ancestry cluster associated with self-reported Caucasian donors included over 65% of the roughly 400 genotyped donors. An earlier analysis of 587 of the donors used high-throughput TCR beta sequencing to judge whether each TCR beta V gene segment behaved as functional or pseudogenic. Roughly 300 gigabases of sequencing data and around 90 million unique TCR sequences made up an early release that covered fewer than 650 HLA-typed donors. The study was designed to test whether signatures of past pathogen exposure could be identified by cataloging public T cell receptors. The later analysis used no new phenotypic data to find candidate immune exposures, relying instead on TCR beta sequences and their occurrence across donors. To predict cytomegalovirus infection status, the study combined high-throughput TCR immunosequencing, statistical association of individual TCRs with disease status, and machine learning. Results and caveats for the whole study, not just this receptor: For the cohort, immune exposure information was limited to CMV serostatus. A later genetic analysis associated a missense DCLRE1C variant with V-gene and J-gene trimming of TCR beta chains, and an independent cohort replicated the association. It was suggested by the authors that the approach could potentially be generalized to other disease states and immunological phenotypes. A cluster of highly shared sequence variants was judged likely to represent a technical artifact of the sequencing pipeline. In a later analysis, the rate of TCR association differed among HLA loci, with DRB1 alleles having the most associated TCRs and HLA-C alleles having the fewest. Compared with the roughly 700-donor mean, donors in an Asian-associated ancestry cluster had fewer N-insertions in productive TCRs, according to a later genetic analysis. A further reported finding was that TCR beta sequences accurately predicted the HLA-A and HLA-B alleles for most subjects in the first cohort. In this cohort, only TCR beta chains were sequenced, and detectable features were limited by the absence of alpha or paired-chain data. Because HLA typing was missing for some donors at each locus, association tests included only the typed subset. In a later analysis, HLA-associated TCR beta chains showed more clonal expansion and lower generation probabilities than non-associated chains that were equally common. The classifier was reported to diagnose cytomegalovirus status with high specificity and sensitivity in both the original cohort and the validation cohort. Most CMV-associated TCR beta chains appeared to be HLA-restricted in a later analysis, and the HLA associations seemed to be driven largely by CMV exposure. In an earlier analysis of more than 450 of the donors, most TCR beta V segments were observed in productive rearrangements about 87% or about 30% of the time, broadly matching IMGT annotations. Some IMGT-functional V segments, including TRBV6-2 and TRBV6-3, could not be distinguished by the 87-base-pair reads and were therefore excluded. The study gave a list of under 200 TCR beta chains associated with cytomegalovirus. Across donors, most TCR sequences were observed very rarely, whereas some public TCRs were present in many individuals. The earlier analysis of nearly 600 of the donors excluded 15 to 20 rarely observed V segments, including chromosome 9 orphons, because counts were too low. According to a later analysis, parvovirus B19, influenza, CMV and Epstein-Barr virus appeared linked to several top co-occurrence clusters. Presence/absence analyses assumed roughly uniform sequencing depth across donors, an assumption that may not hold. Specific HLA alleles were associated with 16,951 TCR beta sequences at a false discovery rate of 0.05 in a later analysis. A few of the identified cytomegalovirus-associated TCR beta chains were confirmed in vitro to be specific for cytomegalovirus antigens. When HLA alleles, especially DR and DQ, strongly co-occurred, attributing TCR associations to individual alleles was difficult. Linkage disequilibrium might explain the correlated functional status among segregating V segments, but an unknown experimental factor could not be excluded.

The cohort consisted of some 730 healthy bone marrow donors. All cohort members were sampled while nominally healthy, although unrecorded immune exposures were likely present. The donor was CMV seronegative and belonged to the group of around 350 seronegative cohort members. Every donor gave a peripheral blood sample, and the peripheral blood mononuclear cells from that sample were used for TCR beta sequencing. The Qiagen DNeasy Blood Extraction Kit was used to extract genomic DNA from the blood cell samples. Receptor amplification or capture employed the immunoSEQ multiplex PCR assay. For the multiplex PCR, a mixture combining 60 forward primers for TCR Vbeta segments and 13 reverse primers for TCR Jbeta segments was used. A multiplex PCR assay on genomic DNA amplified the CDR3 region of rearranged TCR beta genes. Amplified TCR beta libraries were sequenced as 87-base-pair reads on the Illumina HiSeq System. Concerning the study's data processing: Across the 666 repertoires, a later analysis counted 80 million or so unique TCR beta chains, approximately 10 million of which were shared by at least two donors. A nearest-neighbor algorithm error-corrected the raw reads and collapsed the reads into unique sequences, merging closely related sequences to remove PCR and sequencing errors. To assign V, D and J gene segments, CDR3 sequences were aligned to IMGT reference sequences. For a sequence to be retained, a match of at least six nucleotides to both a V gene segment and a J gene segment was required. Rearrangements were classified as productive when the CDR3 lacked stop codons and remained in frame with V and J, and all other rearrangements were classified as non-productive. Following IMGT convention, CDR3 was defined as the stretch from the second conserved V-encoded cysteine up to the conserved J-encoded phenylalanine. In an earlier analysis of 550 to 650 of the donors, sequences lacking an unambiguous match to a single V gene segment were excluded. An earlier analysis of 500 to 700 of the donors classified V segments as functional when productive rearrangements were above 56.7% and as segregating when the standard deviation between donors was above 5%. A statistical classification framework was developed to diagnose cytomegalovirus status using the catalog of TCR beta chain sequences. In a later analysis, TCR nucleotide sequences were compared against IMGT/GENE-DB human TR gene sequences so that V and J genes could be assigned. The TCRdist pipeline was used in a later analysis to assign CDR3 sequences and most-parsimonious VDJ recombination scenarios. In a later analysis, each TCR beta chain was defined by its CDR3 amino acid sequence together with its V-gene family, and reads without a unique V-gene family were excluded. To address suspected cross-contamination and a sequencing artifact, a later analysis removed roughly 580 highly shared, low-generation-probability nucleotide sequences. For each public chain, a later analysis derived a clonal expansion index from normalized ranks of inferred template counts within each repertoire. A later analysis computed generation probabilities with a VDJ recombination model fitted to out-of-frame rearrangements, and checked the results against IGoR. In a later analysis, hypergeometric tests were used to score TCR-TCR, TCR-HLA and TCR-CMV co-occurrence, with a repertoire-size bias correction applied to TCR pairs. A later analysis estimated false discovery rates by permuting HLA or CMV assignments 20 times. A later analysis grouped co-occurring TCRs with DBSCAN, adding TCRdist sequence similarity when clustering within HLA-allele-positive subsets. Repertoires with fewer than 30,000 or more than 120,000 public chains, plus five repertoires with anomalous nucleotide sharing, were excluded from co-occurrence clustering. This immuneACCESS table, as held by TCRdb, lists in-frame sequences with V and J called but not all clones. Of the missing ones, under half trace to an unresolved V gene in checked studies; the others have no known cause. Clone size and the V and J calls come from that table; the DNA yielded D and trimming. The sample table lists approximately 100,000 clones, approximately 80% of them with a count of one. About 1.1% of the sample goes to the ten largest clones.

The CDR3 covers 14 residues, taking in both the cysteine and the phenylalanine. Solely the CDR3 DNA is kept, with 42 bases framed from the first base. V was cut back by 0 bases and J by 8 bases, leaving a gap of 13 bases between them. According to the germline V gene (reference sequence), CDR1 reads MNHEY and CDR2 reads SMNVEV. The clonotype comes from a woman aged 18 to 35 in good health and CMV-seronegative. Material for sequencing was PBMCs. The chain joins TRBV27 to TRBJ1-2, with TRBD1 perhaps the D gene, on 6 matching bases. The CDR3 sequence is CASSLSGGPSGYTF. The nucleotide sequence reads TGTGCCAGCAGTTTATCCGGGGGGCCAAGCGGCTACACCTTC.